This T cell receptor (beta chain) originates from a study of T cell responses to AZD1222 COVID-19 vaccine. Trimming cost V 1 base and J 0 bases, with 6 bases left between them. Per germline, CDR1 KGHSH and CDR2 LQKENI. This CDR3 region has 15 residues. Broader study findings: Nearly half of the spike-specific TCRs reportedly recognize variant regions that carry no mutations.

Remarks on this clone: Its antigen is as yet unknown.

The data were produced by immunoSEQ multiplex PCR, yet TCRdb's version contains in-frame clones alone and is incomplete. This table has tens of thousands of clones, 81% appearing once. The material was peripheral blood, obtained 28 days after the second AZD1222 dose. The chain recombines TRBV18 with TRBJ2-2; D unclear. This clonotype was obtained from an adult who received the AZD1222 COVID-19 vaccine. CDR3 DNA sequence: TGTGCCAGCTCACCACAGTCCGCGAACACCGGGGAGCTGTTTTTT. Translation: CASSPQSANTGELFF.